This T cell receptor beta chain was obtained from a study of blood T cell repertoires in COVID-19 (TCRdb year 2020). In terms of the full investigation: Samples covering the acute and convalescent phases of COVID-19 were provided by collaborators in the United States, Italy and Spain. The material from the prospective study consisted of cDNA or gDNA derived from T cells, B-cell-depleted T cells, or PBMCs. The dataset comprised deeply sampled blood TCRbeta repertoires from subjects exposed to, actively infected with, or recovered from COVID-19. A freely available public database, intended as a resource for researchers studying the immune response to SARS-CoV-2, is where the repertoires were released. Samples were obtained from the ongoing ImmuneRACE study (first 160 participants) and from 950 to 1,500 subjects provided by 6 global collaborators. Nearly every sample came with metadata listing a de-identified subject ID, COVID-19 status, age in years and sex. Where available, HLA class I and class II types were obtained from metadata supplied by the sample provider rather than from assay-based typing. Study-wide conclusions, independent of this receptor: Clinical and demographic metadata were provided uncurated, with the amount varying by source and participant.

Collaborating institutions collected whole blood in K2EDTA tubes following their own protocols. Collaborator samples were shipped for TCRbeta analysis as frozen whole blood, isolated PBMCs, or DNA extracted from either sample type. TCRbeta CDR3 regions were amplified from genomic DNA using the immunoSEQ Assay, a bias-controlled multiplex PCR. From the authors' description of their analysis: Within the assay, amplification of reference gene primers was used to estimate how many nucleated cells each sample contained. To quantify the absolute abundance of each unique TCRbeta CDR3 rearrangement, sequence reads were collapsed and filtered. For each sample, productive Simpson clonality was calculated by taking the square root of Simpson's diversity index across productive rearrangements. TCRdb holds this immuneACCESS table with in-frame rearrangements only. Some clones are missing; in checked studies, unresolved V genes explain under half, and the rest has no known cause. That table is the source of V, J and clone size, and D and trimming were worked out from the DNA. This sample gives roughly 70,000 clones in total; 88% of them show up just once. Of the sample, approximately 6.8% is held by the ten largest clones.

About this clone itself: Its antigen is unknown. Base qualities are not recorded, but no much larger clone differs from it by a single base.

Including cysteine and phenylalanine, the CDR3 has 13 amino acids. Kept here is only the CDR3 DNA, which spans 39 bases and is read in frame from base 1. CDR1 and CDR2, per the germline V gene, are MNHNS and SASEGT. V gives up 1 base and J gives up 7 bases, and the segment between their germline ends measures 8 bases. The sequence is built from TRBV6-1 and TRBJ1-5; no D segment can be confidently identified. Specimen: peripheral blood. The TCR was taken from a woman aged 70 to 79 with acute or convalescent COVID-19. The DNA sequence is as follows: TGTGCCAGCAGTGAAGACGCGCGACAGCCCCAGCATTTT. It translates to CASSEDARQPQHF.